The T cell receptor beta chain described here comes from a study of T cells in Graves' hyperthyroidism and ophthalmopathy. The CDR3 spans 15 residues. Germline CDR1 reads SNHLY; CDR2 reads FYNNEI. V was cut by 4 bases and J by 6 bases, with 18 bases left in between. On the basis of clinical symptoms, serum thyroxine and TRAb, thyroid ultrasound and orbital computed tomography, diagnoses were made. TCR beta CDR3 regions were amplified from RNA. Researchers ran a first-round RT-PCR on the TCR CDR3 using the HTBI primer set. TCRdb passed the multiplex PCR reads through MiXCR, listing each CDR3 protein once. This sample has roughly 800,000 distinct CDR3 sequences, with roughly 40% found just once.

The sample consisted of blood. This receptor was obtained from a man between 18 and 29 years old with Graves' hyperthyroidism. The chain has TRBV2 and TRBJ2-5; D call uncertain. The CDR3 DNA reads TGTGCCAGCAGTGGTGTGTCTCCATTAGGCCAGACCCAGTACTTC. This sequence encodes CASSGVSPLGQTQYF. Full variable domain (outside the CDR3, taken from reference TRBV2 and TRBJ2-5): EPEVTQTPSHQVTQMGQEVILRCVPISNHLYFYWYRQILGQKVEFLVSFYNNEISEKSEIFDDQFSVERPDGSNFTLKIRSTKLEDSAMYFCASSGVSPLGQTQYFGPGTRLLVL.